A single sample is the source of the 22 T cell receptor beta chains below, sequenced in a study of blood T cell repertoires in COVID-19 (dated by TCRdb to between 2020 and 2021). The library relied on the immunoSEQ multiplex PCR assay. This is the immuneACCESS table as TCRdb keeps it, with only in-frame sequences that have V and J called. A part of the clones is gone; compared with another copy, unresolved V genes explain less than half, and the rest is unexplained. The sample profile shows about 140,000 clones; around 87% of them were found once. The ten largest make up about 2.5% of the sample. The sequencing input was peripheral blood. Receptor source: a man aged 50 to 60 with active COVID-19.

The chain is built from TRBV4-2 and TRBJ2-5; D unresolved. The germline V and J ends were trimmed by 4 bases and 5 bases, with 11 bases remaining between them. The CDR3 is 13 amino acids. The germline CDR1 and CDR2 sequences are LGHNA and YNFKEQ. CDR3 DNA sequence: TGTGCCAGCAGCCCCCAGAATACGGAGACCCAGTACTTC. It translates to CASSPQNTETQYF.

The chain employs TRBV5-4 and TRBJ2-2, with D possibly TRBD2 on 7 matching bases. Between the trimmed V and J ends, which lost 6 bases and 5 bases, there was a span of 20 bases. Germline V gives CDR1 SGHNT, CDR2 YYREEE (reference sequence). The CDR3 loop spans 16 amino acids. The CDR3 sequence is CASMLTLGGPTGELFF. CDR3 in DNA: TGTGCCAGCATGCTTACTTTGGGGGGGCCTACCGGGGAGCTGTTTTTT. The entire variable domain, with the rest obtained from reference TRBV5-4 and TRBJ2-2, is as follows: ETGVTQSPTHLIKTRGQQVTLRCSSQSGHNTVSWYQQALGQGPQFIFQYYREEENGRGNFPPRFSGLQFPNYSSELNVNALELDDSALYLCASMLTLGGPTGELFFGEGSRLTVL.

The sample holds a few counts of this clone. In DNA form, the CDR3 reads TGTGCCAGCAGTGGGGAGGCAGTGAACACCGGGGAGCTGTTTTTT. Its translation is CASSGEAVNTGELFF. The chain couples TRBV2 to TRBJ2-2, with a tentative D call TRBD2 (6 bases). V lost 4 bases and J 1 base, leaving 10 bases between the germline ends. Per germline, CDR1 SNHLY and CDR2 FYNNEI. The CDR3 is 15 residues long.

This chain joins TRBV7-2 and TRBJ2-1, with D possibly TRBD2 on 6 matching bases. Germline CDR1 and CDR2: SGHTA and FQGNSA. The CDR3 length is 16 residues. V was pared by 5 bases and J by 4 bases, with 18 bases between. CDR3 sequence (DNA): TGTGCCAGCAGCCCACATCCTAGCGAGGGGTACAATGAGCAGTTCTTC. It specifies CASSPHPSEGYNEQFF.

V usage is TRBV18 and J usage is TRBJ1-2, with D tentatively TRBD1 (5 bases). This CDR3 comprises 13 residues. Trimming took off 4 bases at V and 3 bases at J, with 9 bases between the two ends. From germline, CDR1 is KGHSH and CDR2 LQKENI. CDR3 sequence reads: CASSLGGDYGYTF. CDR3 sequence (DNA): TGTGCCAGCTCACTCGGAGGGGACTATGGCTACACCTTC.

The J gene is TRBJ2-1, the V gene TRBV7-7, with no clear D. CDR1 and CDR2 (germline): SSHAT, FNYEAQ (reference sequence). This CDR3 has 15 amino acids. The ends were cut back, 3 bases at V and 0 bases at J, with 9 bases in the middle. CDR3 nucleotides: TGTGCCAGCAGCTTGGCCCCTGTCTCCTACAATGAGCAGTTCTTC. Its protein product is CASSLAPVSYNEQFF.

This clone was observed a few times. The gene calls are TRBV13 and TRBJ2-4; possibly TRBD1 for D (5 bases). The CDR3 is 15 residues long. Germline loops: CDR1 PRHDT, CDR2 FYEKMQ (reference sequence). Trimming stripped 0 bases from V and 6 bases from J, with 12 bases between. In DNA, the CDR3 is TGTGCCAGCAGCTTAGGCCGTGGGGCAGGAAACATTCAGTACTTC. Residues: CASSLGRGAGNIQYF. The variable domain in full, completed from reference TRBV13 and TRBJ2-4, reads AAGVIQSPRHLIKEKRETATLKCYPIPRHDTVYWYQQGPGQDPQFLISFYEKMQSDKGSIPDRFSAQQFSDYHSELNMSSLELGDSALYFCASSLGRGAGNIQYFGAGTRLSVL.

The DNA for the CDR3 is TGCAGCGTCTCCGGGACAGGGCGCTACGAGCAGTACTTC. Amino acid sequence: CSVSGTGRYEQYF. The chain has TRBV29-1 and TRBJ2-7; 9 bases are a match to TRBD1. From germline, CDR1 is SQVTM and CDR2 ANQGSEA. The CDR3 has 13 residues. J gave up 3 bases and V 6 bases, and 6 bases lay outside the gene matches.

This chain links TRBV7-2 with TRBJ1-6; the match to TRBD1 covers 8 bases. The CDR3 extends over 17 amino acids. J was trimmed by 6 bases and V by 1 base; bases with no gene match: 8. Per the germline V gene, CDR1 is SGHTA and CDR2 is FQGNSA. Here the CDR3 reads CASSLGFRTGFNSPLHF. The CDR3 DNA is TGTGCCAGCAGCTTAGGTTTTAGGACAGGGTTTAATTCACCCCTCCACTTT.

The chain is built from TRBV7-2 and TRBJ1-4, with 10 bases matching TRBD1. The CDR3 spans 15 residues. V lost 5 bases, J lost 8 bases, and 8 bases stayed unmatched. Germline values: CDR1 SGHTA, CDR2 FQGNSA. The DNA of the CDR3 is TGTGCCAGCAGCACACCCGGGACAGGGGCCGAAAAACTGTTTTTT. Its translation: CASSTPGTGAEKLFF.

CDR3 region: CASSERGTDTQYF. CDR3 DNA: TGTGCCAGCAGTGAGAGGGGCACAGATACGCAGTATTTT. The chain joins TRBV6-1 to TRBJ2-3; D is possibly TRBD2 (5 bases). Germline assignment: CDR1 MNHNS and CDR2 SASEGT. V lost 3 bases to trimming and J lost 1 base, with 5 bases between them. This CDR3 has 13 amino acids.

The chain uses TRBV5-6 and TRBJ2-4; 8 nucleotides align to TRBD2. This CDR3 comprises 15 residues. Trimming cost V 4 bases and J 4 bases; bases outside gene matches: 7. Germline CDR1 and CDR2: SGHDT and YYEEEE. For the CDR3, the DNA is TGTGCCAGCAGCGTTCCGGGACTAGGTAAAAACATTCAGTACTTC. This encodes CASSVPGLGKNIQYF.

The chain links TRBV5-5 to TRBJ2-1, with 9 bases that match TRBD2. V was clipped by 3 bases and J by 7 bases; unmatched bases: 11. In germline, CDR1 is SGHKS, CDR2 YYEKEE (reference sequence). This CDR3 has 16 residues. CDR3 region: CASSYRRGGLGNEQFF. Written as DNA, the CDR3 is TGTGCCAGCAGCTATAGGCGGGGGGGGCTGGGAAATGAGCAGTTCTTC. Full variable domain (outside the CDR3, taken from reference TRBV5-5 and TRBJ2-1): DAGVTQSPTHLIKTRGQQVTLRCSPISGHKSVSWYQQVLGQGPQFIFQYYEKEERGRGNFPDRFSARQFPNYSSELNVNALLLGDSALYLCASSYRRGGLGNEQFFGPGTRLTVL.

The gene calls are TRBV15 and TRBJ2-3; 9 bases are shared with TRBD2. This CDR3 spans 14 amino acids. Germline CDR1 is LNHNV and CDR2 is YYDKDF (reference sequence). The V and J ends lost 5 bases and 3 bases, in that order; junction bases with no gene match: 3. CDR3: CATSPGLATDTQYF. DNA for the CDR3: TGTGCCACCAGCCCGGGACTAGCAACAGATACGCAGTATTTT.

CDR3 sequence: CASSHRQRRSYNEQFF. CDR3 coding DNA: TGTGCCAGCAGCCACCGACAGAGACGTTCCTACAATGAGCAGTTCTTC. The chain combines TRBV3-1 (or the pseudogene TRBV3-2) with TRBJ2-1; possible D gene TRBD1, 5 bases. This CDR3 is built from 16 residues. The V end lost 3 bases, the J end lost 1 base, and 13 bases lay between the germline ends. CDR1 LGHDT and CDR2 YNNKEL come from the germline V gene (reference sequence).

J is TRBJ2-1 and V is TRBV15; 8 bases line up with TRBD2. This CDR3 has 15 amino acids. In germline, CDR1 is LNHNV, CDR2 YYDKDF (reference sequence). V was clipped by 4 bases and J by 1 base; unmatched bases: 3. The CDR3 reads CATSTASGSYNEQFF. The CDR3 DNA reads TGTGCCACCAGCACGGCTAGCGGGTCCTACAATGAGCAGTTCTTC. The full variable domain, with the rest looked up from reference TRBV15 and TRBJ2-1, is DAMVIQNPRYQVTQFGKPVTLSCSQTLNHNVMYWYQQKSSQAPKLLFHYYDKDFNNEADTPDNFQSRRPNTSFCFLDIRSPGLGDTAMYLCATSTASGSYNEQFFGPGTRLTVL.

V usage is TRBV3-1 (or the pseudogene TRBV3-2) and J usage is TRBJ2-1; TRBD1 agrees at 10 bases. The V gene's germline CDR1 is LGHDT and CDR2 YNNKEL (reference sequence). The CDR3 sequence is 17 residues long. Trimming at V came to 2 bases and at J to 7 bases, leaving 11 bases not matched to a gene. CDR3 region: CASSQSLGGQGSNEQFF. The CDR3 coding sequence is TGTGCCAGCAGCCAATCCTTGGGGGGACAGGGGTCAAATGAGCAGTTCTTC.

The chain recombines TRBV2 with TRBJ1-6; D is perhaps TRBD1 (6 bases). The germline V and J ends were trimmed by 7 bases and 6 bases, with 7 bases remaining between them. Looked up from germline, CDR1 is SNHLY and CDR2 is FYNNEI. The CDR3 spans 12 residues. CDR3 DNA sequence: TGTGCCAGCACACAGGGTAATTCACCCCTCCACTTT. It is translated as CASTQGNSPLHF.

CDR3 in DNA: TGTGCCAGCAGCCCTAGGGACACCAATAATTCACCCCTCCACTTT. Its protein is CASSPRDTNNSPLHF. The chain carries TRBV3-1 (or the pseudogene TRBV3-2) and TRBJ1-6, with D tentatively TRBD1 (6 bases). This CDR3 region has 15 residues. In germline, CDR1 is LGHDT, CDR2 YNNKEL (reference sequence). The ends were cut back, 4 bases at V and 5 bases at J, with 12 bases in the middle.

This clone is a singleton in its sample. The chain has TRBV29-1 and TRBJ2-5, with 7 positions matching TRBD1. CDR3 size: 13 residues. V trimming: 7 bases; J trimming: 5 bases; junction bases outside the gene matches: 10. The germline gives CDR1 SQVTM, CDR2 ANQGSEA. The CDR3 sequence: CSGGPTGEETQYF. The CDR3 DNA reads as TGCAGCGGGGGACCAACAGGGGAGGAGACCCAGTACTTC. Based on the CDR3 plus reference TRBV29-1 and TRBJ2-5, the full variable domain is SAVISQKPSRDICQRGTSLTIQCQVDSQVTMMFWYRQQPGQSLTLIATANQGSEATYESGFVIDKFPISRPNLTFSTLTVSNMSPEDSSIYLCSGGPTGEETQYFGPGTRLLVL.

This chain links TRBV5-1 with TRBJ2-3; D might be TRBD2 (6 bases). V shed 6 bases and J shed 0 bases, with 11 bases lying between them. The V gene's germline CDR1 is SGHRS and CDR2 YFSETQ. The CDR3 loop spans 14 amino acids. The CDR3 DNA reads as TGCGCCAGCAACGCGGAGGGAAGCACAGATACGCAGTATTTT. Encoded protein: CASNAEGSTDTQYF.

The chain is built from TRBV20-1 and TRBJ2-3; D remains ambiguous. V was cut by 7 bases and J by 4 bases, with 9 bases left in between. CDR3 length equals 11 residues. Germline lookup yields CDR1 DFQATT and CDR2 SNEGSKA (reference sequence). The CDR3 bases are TGCAGTGGCGAGGTCTCAGATACGCAGTATTTT. This translates into CSGEVSDTQYF.